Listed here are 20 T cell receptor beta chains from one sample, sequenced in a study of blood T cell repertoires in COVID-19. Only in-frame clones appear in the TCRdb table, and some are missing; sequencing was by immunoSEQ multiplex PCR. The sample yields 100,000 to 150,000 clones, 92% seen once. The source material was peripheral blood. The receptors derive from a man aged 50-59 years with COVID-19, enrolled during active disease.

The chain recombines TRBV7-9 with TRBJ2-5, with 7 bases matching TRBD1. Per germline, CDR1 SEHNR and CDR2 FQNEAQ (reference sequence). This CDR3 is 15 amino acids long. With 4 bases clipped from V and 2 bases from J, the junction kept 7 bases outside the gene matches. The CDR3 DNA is TGTGCCAGCAGCTCTTGGGGGACAGAGCAAGAGACCCAGTACTTC. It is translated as CASSSWGTEQETQYF.

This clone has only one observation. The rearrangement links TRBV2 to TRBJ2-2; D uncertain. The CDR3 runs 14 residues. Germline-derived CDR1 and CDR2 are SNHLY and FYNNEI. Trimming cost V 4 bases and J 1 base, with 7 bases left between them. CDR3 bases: TGTGCCAGCAGTGTATACGGGAACACCGGGGAGCTGTTTTTT. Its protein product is CASSVYGNTGELFF.

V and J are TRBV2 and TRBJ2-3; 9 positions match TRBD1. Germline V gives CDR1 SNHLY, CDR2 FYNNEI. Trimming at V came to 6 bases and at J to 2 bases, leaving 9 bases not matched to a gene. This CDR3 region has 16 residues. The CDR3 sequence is CASSQVGTGPTDTQYF. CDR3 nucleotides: TGTGCCAGCAGCCAAGTCGGGACAGGGCCCACAGATACGCAGTATTTT.

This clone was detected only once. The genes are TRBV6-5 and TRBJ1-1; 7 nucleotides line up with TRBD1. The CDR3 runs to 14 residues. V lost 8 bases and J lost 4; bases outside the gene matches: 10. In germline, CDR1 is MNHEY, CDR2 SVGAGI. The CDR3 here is CASVLDRVITEAFF. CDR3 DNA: TGTGCCAGCGTACTTGACAGGGTAATCACTGAAGCTTTCTTT.

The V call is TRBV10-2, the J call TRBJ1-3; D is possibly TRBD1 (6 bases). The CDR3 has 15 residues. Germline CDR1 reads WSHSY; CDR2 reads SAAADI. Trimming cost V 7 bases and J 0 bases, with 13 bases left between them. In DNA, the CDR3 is TGCGCCAGCACCTCGGGGGGCGGCTCTGGAAACACCATATATTTT. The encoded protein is CASTSGGGSGNTIYF.

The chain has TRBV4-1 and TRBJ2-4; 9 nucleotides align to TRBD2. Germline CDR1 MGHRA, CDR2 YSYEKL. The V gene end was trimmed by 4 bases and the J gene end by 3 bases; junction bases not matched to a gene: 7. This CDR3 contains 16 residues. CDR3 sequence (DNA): TGCGCCAGCAGCCTAGCGGGGGAGGGGAACAAAAACATTCAGTACTTC. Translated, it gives CASSLAGEGNKNIQYF.

The CDR3 loop is CASSSQGFGEKLFF. For the CDR3, the DNA is TGTGCCAGCAGTTCACAGGGTTTCGGTGAAAAACTGTTTTTT. This chain joins TRBV27 and TRBJ1-4; TRBD1 is a possible D gene (6 bases). The CDR3 has 14 amino acids. Germline CDR1 reads MNHEY; CDR2 reads SMNVEV (reference sequence). Deletions cut 4 bases from V and 7 bases from J, with 13 bases between. The full variable domain, rest sourced from reference TRBV27 and TRBJ1-4, is EAQVTQNPRYLITVTGKKLTVTCSQNMNHEYMSWYRQDPGLGLRQIYYSMNVEVTDKGDVPEGYKVSRKEKRNFPLILESPSPNQTSLYFCASSSQGFGEKLFFGSGTQLSVL.

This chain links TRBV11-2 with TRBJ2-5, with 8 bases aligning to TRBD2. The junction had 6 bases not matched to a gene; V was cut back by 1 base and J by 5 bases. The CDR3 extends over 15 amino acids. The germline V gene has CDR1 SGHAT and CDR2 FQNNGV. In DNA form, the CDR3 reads TGTGCCAGCAGCTTAGGGACTAGCCCCTGGGAGACCCAGTACTTC. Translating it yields CASSLGTSPWETQYF.

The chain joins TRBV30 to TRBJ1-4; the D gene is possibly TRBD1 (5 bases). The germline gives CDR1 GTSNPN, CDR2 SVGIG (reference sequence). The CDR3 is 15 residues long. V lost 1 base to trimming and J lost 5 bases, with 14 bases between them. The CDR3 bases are TGTGCCTGGAGTGAACAGGCAGATTACAATGAAAAACTGTTTTTT. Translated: CAWSEQADYNEKLFF.

Here the CDR3 reads CASSPQGSLTGANVLTF. The DNA of the CDR3 is TGTGCCAGCTCACCTCAGGGTTCCCTAACTGGGGCCAACGTCCTGACTTTC. This chain joins TRBV18 and TRBJ2-6; the D gene is possibly TRBD1 (5 bases). The CDR3 is made up of 17 amino acids. Germline V gene sequence: CDR1 KGHSH, CDR2 LQKENI. V gave up 3 bases and J gave up 2 bases, with 14 bases separating them.

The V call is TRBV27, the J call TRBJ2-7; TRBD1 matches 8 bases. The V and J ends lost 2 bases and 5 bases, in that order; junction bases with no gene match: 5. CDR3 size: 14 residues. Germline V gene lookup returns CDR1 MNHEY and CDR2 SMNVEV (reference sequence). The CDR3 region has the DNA TGTGCCAGCAGTTTAACGCAGGGGGCGAACGAGCAGTACTTC. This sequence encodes CASSLTQGANEQYF.

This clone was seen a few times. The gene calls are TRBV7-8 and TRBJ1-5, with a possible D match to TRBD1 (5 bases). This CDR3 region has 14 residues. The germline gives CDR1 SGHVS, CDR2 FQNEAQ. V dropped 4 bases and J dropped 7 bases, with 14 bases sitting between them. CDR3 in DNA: TGTGCCAGCAGCTCCCGGGGGTTTGGGCAGCCCCAGCATTTT. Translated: CASSSRGFGQPQHF.

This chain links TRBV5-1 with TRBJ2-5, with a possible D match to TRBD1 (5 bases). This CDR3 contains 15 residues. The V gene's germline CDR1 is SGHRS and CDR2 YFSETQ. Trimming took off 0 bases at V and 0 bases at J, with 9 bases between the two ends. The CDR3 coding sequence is TGCGCCAGCAGCTTGGAAGCAGGGTACCAAGAGACCCAGTACTTC. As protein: CASSLEAGYQETQYF.

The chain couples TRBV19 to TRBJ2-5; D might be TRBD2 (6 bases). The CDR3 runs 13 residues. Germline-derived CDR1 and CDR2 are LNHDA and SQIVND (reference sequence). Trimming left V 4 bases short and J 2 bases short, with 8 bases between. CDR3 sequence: CASSTGGQETQYF. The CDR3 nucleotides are TGTGCCAGTAGTACCGGGGGACAAGAGACCCAGTACTTC. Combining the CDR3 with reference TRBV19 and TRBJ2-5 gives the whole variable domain DGGITQSPKYLFRKEGQNVTLSCEQNLNHDAMYWYRQDPGQGLRLIYYSQIVNDFQKGDIAEGYSVSREKKESFPLTVTSAQKNPTAFYLCASSTGGQETQYFGPGTRLLVL.

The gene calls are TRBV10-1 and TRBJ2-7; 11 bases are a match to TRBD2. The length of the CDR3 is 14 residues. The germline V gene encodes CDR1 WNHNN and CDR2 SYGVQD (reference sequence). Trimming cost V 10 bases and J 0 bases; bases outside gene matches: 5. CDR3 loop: CANKGLAVSYEQYF. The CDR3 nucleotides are TGCGCCAATAAGGGACTAGCGGTCTCCTACGAGCAGTACTTC.

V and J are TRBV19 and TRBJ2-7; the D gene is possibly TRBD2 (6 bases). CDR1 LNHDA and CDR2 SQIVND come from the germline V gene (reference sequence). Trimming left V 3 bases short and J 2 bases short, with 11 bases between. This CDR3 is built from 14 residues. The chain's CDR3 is CASSIRGIAYEQYF. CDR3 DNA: TGTGCCAGTAGTATTCGGGGGATCGCCTACGAGCAGTACTTC.

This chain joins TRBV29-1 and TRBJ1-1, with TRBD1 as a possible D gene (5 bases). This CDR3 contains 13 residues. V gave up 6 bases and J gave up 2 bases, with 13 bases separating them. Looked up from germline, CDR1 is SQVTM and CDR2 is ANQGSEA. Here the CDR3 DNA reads TGCAGCGTCCTCCGACAGTTTAACACTGAAGCTTTCTTT. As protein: CSVLRQFNTEAFF.

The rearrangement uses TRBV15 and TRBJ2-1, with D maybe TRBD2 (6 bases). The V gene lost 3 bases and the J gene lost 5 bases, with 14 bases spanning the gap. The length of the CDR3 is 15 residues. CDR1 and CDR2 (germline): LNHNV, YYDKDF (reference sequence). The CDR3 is CATSSWDRLDNEQFF. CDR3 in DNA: TGTGCCACCAGCAGTTGGGATCGACTAGACAATGAGCAGTTCTTC.

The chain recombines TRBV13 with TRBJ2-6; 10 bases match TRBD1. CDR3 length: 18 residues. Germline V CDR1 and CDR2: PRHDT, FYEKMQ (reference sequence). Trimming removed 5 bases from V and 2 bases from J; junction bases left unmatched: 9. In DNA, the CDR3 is TGTGCCAGCAGCAGGTGGGACAGGGGAGAACCTGGGGCCAACGTCCTGACTTTC. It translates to CASSRWDRGEPGANVLTF.

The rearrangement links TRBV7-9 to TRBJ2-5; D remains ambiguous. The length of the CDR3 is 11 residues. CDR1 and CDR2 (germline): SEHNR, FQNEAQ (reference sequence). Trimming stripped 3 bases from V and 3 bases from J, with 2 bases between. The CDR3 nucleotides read TGTGCCAGCAGCTTTAAAGAGACCCAGTACTTC. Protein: CASSFKETQYF.